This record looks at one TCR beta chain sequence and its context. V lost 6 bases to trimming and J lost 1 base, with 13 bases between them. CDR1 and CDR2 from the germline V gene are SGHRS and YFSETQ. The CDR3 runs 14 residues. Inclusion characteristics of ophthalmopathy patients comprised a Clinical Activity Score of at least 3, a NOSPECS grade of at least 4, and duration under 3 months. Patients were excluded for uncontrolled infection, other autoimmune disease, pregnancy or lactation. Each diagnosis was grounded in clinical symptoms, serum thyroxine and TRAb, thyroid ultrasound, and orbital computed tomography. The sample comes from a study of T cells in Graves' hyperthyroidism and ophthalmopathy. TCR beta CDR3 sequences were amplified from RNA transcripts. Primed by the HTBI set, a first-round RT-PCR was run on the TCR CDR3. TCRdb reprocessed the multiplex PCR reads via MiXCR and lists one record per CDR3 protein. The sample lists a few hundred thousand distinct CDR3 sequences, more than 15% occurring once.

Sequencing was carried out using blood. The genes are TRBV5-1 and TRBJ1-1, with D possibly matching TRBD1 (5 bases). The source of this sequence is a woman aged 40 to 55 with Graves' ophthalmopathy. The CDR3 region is CASTSGGGNTEAFF. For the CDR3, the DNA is TGCGCCAGCACCTCCGGCGGGGGGAACACTGAAGCTTTCTTT.